The following is a T cell receptor (beta chain) sequence with its context. This likely comes from a read error, as the CDR3 has no conserved phenylalanine or tryptophan at its end. Trimming took off 2 bases at V and 0 bases at J, with 13 bases between the two ends. Germline-derived CDR1 and CDR2 are MNHEY and SVGAGI. The CDR3 contains 16 residues. Sequenced by immunoSEQ multiplex PCR; TCRdb stores in-frame clones only, minus some. The sample consists of approximately 270,000 clones, 86% of them appearing once. The sample comes from a study of blood T cell repertoires in COVID-19. Participants came from fewer than 25 US areas, aged about 18 to 100 years. Symptom resolution, clearance, or two negative PCRs marked the recovered donors of Cohort 3.

Sequenced sample: PBMCs or T cells enriched from blood (not recorded which). The clonotype was recovered from a man aged 40-49 years who had recovered from COVID-19. J is TRBJ1-2 and V is TRBV6-5; D ambiguous. CDR3 residues: CASSYTSRGPNYGYTL. DNA for the CDR3: TGTGCCAGCAGTTACACAAGCAGAGGGCCTAACTATGGCTACACCCTC.